This T cell receptor (beta chain) was identified in a study of T cells after yellow fever vaccination. TCRdb processed the 5' RACE reads anew with MiXCR; each CDR3 protein has one entry. The sample includes some 160,000 distinct CDR3 sequences, approximately 9.9% of them seen just once. The germline gives CDR1 MNHEY, CDR2 SVGAGI. V was pared by 2 bases and J by 2 bases, with 11 bases of the junction left unmatched. This CDR3 is built from 18 residues. The chain recombines TRBV6-5 with TRBJ1-4, with 7 bases fitting TRBD1. This clonotype originated in a man younger than 30 who received the YFV17D yellow fever vaccine. The sequencing used CD8+ T cells sorted from PBMCs, collected 45 days after the yellow fever booster vaccination. CDR3: CASSYQRQGFMTNEKLFF. The CDR3, as DNA: TGTGCCAGCAGTTACCAGAGACAGGGTTTTATGACTAATGAAAAACTGTTTTTT.